The source of this T cell receptor (beta chain) is a study of blood T cells in healthy people across ages. A second PCR, run for about 6 to 11 cycles, used a sample-barcoded 5' primer plus a J-beta primer mix. TCRdb reprocessed the 5' RACE reads via MiXCR and lists one record per CDR3 protein. Of hundreds of thousands of distinct CDR3 sequences listed, about 34% were seen once; the top ten hold roughly 14%. This CDR3 has 13 residues. Looked up from germline, CDR1 is SGHRS and CDR2 is YFSETQ. A few counts support this clonotype. The TCR comes from a woman of 80 years or more in good health. The chain employs TRBV5-1 and TRBJ2-4; 10 nucleotides match TRBD1. TRBJ2-7 explains the end of the DNA better; the J call may be wrong. Sequences were obtained from blood. The CDR3 region is CAGGQGGAYEQYF. CDR3 nucleotide sequence: TGCGCCGGCGGACAGGGGGGAGCCTACGAGCAGTACTTC.